This TCR beta chain was recovered during a study of T cell changes during pregnancy in multiple sclerosis. CDR1 and CDR2 (germline): SGHNT, YENEEA. The CDR3 is made up of 15 amino acids. J gave up 7 bases and V 5 bases, and 9 bases lay outside the gene matches. Generated by immunoSEQ multiplex PCR, the TCRdb table keeps only in-frame clones and is missing some. In the table there are roughly 69,000 clones, about 91% of which are singletons. Sample: CD4+ T cells from peripheral blood mononuclear cells, taken in the third trimester of pregnancy. This clonotype originated in a female donor in good health, enrolled as a control in a pregnancy study. V usage is TRBV11-3 and J usage is TRBJ1-4; 8 bases line up with TRBD1. CDR3 amino acids: CASSQDRVPPEKLFF. Here the CDR3 DNA reads TGTGCCAGCAGCCAGGACAGGGTACCCCCTGAAAAACTGTTTTTT.